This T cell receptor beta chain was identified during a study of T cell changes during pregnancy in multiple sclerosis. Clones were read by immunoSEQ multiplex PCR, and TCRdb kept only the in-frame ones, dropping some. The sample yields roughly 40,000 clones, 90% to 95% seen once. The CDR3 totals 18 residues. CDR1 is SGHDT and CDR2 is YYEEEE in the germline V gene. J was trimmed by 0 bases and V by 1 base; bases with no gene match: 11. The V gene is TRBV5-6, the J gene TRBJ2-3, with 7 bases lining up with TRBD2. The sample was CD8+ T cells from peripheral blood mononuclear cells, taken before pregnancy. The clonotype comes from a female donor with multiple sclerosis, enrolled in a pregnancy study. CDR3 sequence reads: CASSLMAGAPPSTDTQYF. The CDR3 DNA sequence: TGTGCCAGCAGCTTGATGGCGGGAGCTCCCCCTAGCACAGATACGCAGTATTTT.